The T cell receptor beta chain under discussion was sequenced for a study of blood T cells in healthy people across ages. To note about this clonotype: What it recognizes is unknown.

Next came a second PCR, run for about 6 to 11 cycles, which used a sample-barcoded 5' primer along with a J-beta primer mix. Carrying 12 random nucleotides, a template-switch adaptor labeled each individual cDNA molecule. One entry per CDR3 protein, called by TCRdb with MiXCR from the 5' RACE reads. The sample lists fewer than 1,000,000 distinct CDR3 sequences, more than 40% occurring once. Study-level findings and limits: With age, beta diversity per million T cells declined roughly linearly, significantly by roughly 40.

The V end lost 2 bases, the J end lost 0 bases, and 11 bases lay between the germline ends. The CDR3 runs 15 residues. The V gene's germline CDR1 is MNHEY and CDR2 SMNVEV (reference sequence). This TCR derives from a man between 60 and 70 years old in good health. The specimen was blood. The chain links TRBV27 to TRBJ2-7; D uncertain. The CDR3 bases are TGTGCCAGCAGTTTACAGTGGGCTAGCTCCTACGAGCAGTACTTC. As protein: CASSLQWASSYEQYF.